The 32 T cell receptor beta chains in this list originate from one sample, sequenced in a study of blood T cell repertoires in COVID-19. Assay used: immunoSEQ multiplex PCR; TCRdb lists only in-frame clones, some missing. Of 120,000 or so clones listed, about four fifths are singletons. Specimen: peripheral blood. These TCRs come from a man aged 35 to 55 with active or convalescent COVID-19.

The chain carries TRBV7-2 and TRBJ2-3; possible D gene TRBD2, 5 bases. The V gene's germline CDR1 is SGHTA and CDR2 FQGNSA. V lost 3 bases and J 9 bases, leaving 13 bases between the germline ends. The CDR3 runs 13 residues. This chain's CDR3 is CASSFVGEGTQYF. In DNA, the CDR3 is TGTGCCAGCAGCTTCGTCGGGGAAGGGACGCAGTATTTT.

The CDR3: CASSIGELSNQPQHF. The CDR3 DNA sequence: TGTGCCAGTAGTATAGGGGAGCTCAGCAATCAGCCCCAGCATTTT. The chain combines TRBV19 with TRBJ1-5; D not resolved. The CDR3 has 15 residues. Trimming left V 1 base short and J 1 base short, with 8 bases between. Germline CDR1 and CDR2: LNHDA and SQIVND (reference sequence).

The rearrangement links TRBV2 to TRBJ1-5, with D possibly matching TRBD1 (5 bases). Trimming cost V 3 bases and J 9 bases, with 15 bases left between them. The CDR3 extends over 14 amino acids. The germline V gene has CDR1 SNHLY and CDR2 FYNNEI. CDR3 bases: TGTGCCAGCAGTGAGACCACAGGAATTGGGCCCCAGCATTTT. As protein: CASSETTGIGPQHF. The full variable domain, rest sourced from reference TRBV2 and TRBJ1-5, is EPEVTQTPSHQVTQMGQEVILRCVPISNHLYFYWYRQILGQKVEFLVSFYNNEISEKSEIFDDQFSVERPDGSNFTLKIRSTKLEDSAMYFCASSETTGIGPQHFGDGTRLSIL.

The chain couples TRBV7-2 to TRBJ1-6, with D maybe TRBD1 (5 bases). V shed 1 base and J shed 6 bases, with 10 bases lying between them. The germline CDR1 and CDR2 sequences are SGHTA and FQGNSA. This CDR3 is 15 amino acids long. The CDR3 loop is CASSLGAGSNSPLHF. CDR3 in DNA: TGTGCCAGCAGCTTAGGGGCAGGGTCTAATTCACCCCTCCACTTT. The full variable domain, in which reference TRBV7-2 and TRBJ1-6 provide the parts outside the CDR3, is GAGVSQSPSNKVTEKGKDVELRCDPISGHTALYWYRQSLGQGLEFLIYFQGNSAPDKSGLPSDRFSAERTGGSVSTLTIQRTQQEDSAVYLCASSLGAGSNSPLHFGNGTRLTVT.

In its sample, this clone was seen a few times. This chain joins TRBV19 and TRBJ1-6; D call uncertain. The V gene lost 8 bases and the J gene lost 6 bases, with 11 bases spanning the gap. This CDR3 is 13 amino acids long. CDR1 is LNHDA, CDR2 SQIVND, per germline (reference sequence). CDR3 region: CASSGKSNSPLHF. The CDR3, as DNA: TGTGCCAGTTCGGGGAAGAGTAATTCACCCCTCCACTTT.

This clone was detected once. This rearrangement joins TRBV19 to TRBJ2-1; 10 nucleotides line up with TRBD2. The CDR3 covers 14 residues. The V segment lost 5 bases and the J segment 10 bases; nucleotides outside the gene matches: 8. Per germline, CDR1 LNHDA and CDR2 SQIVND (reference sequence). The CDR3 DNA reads TGTGCCAGTAGTTTTAGCGGGAGGCCCCTCGAGCAGTTCTTC. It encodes CASSFSGRPLEQFF.

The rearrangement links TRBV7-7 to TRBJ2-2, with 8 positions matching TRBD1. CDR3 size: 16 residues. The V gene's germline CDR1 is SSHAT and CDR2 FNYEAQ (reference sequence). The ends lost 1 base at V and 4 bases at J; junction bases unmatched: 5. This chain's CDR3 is CASSLGRGRGTGELFF. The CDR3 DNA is TGTGCCAGCAGCTTAGGCAGGGGGCGCGGCACCGGGGAGCTGTTTTTT.

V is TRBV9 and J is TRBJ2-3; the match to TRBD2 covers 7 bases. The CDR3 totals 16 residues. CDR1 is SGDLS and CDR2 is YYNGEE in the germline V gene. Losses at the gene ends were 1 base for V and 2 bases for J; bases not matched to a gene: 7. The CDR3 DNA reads TGTGCCAGCAGCGTACGGGCTAGCGGATCCACAGATACGCAGTATTTT. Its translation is CASSVRASGSTDTQYF.

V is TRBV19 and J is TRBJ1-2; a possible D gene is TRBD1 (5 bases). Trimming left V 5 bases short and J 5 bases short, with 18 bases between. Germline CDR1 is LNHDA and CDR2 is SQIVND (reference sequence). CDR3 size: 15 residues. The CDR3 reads CASSPNGHFWYGYTF. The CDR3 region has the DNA TGTGCCAGTAGTCCCAACGGACATTTCTGGTATGGCTACACCTTC. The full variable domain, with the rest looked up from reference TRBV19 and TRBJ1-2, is DGGITQSPKYLFRKEGQNVTLSCEQNLNHDAMYWYRQDPGQGLRLIYYSQIVNDFQKGDIAEGYSVSREKKESFPLTVTSAQKNPTAFYLCASSPNGHFWYGYTFGSGTRLTVV.

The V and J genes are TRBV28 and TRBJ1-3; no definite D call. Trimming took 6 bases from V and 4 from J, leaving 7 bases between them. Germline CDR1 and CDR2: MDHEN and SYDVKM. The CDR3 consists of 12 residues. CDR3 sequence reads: CASRSKGNTIYF. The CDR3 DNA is TGTGCCAGCAGGTCAAAAGGAAACACCATATATTTT.

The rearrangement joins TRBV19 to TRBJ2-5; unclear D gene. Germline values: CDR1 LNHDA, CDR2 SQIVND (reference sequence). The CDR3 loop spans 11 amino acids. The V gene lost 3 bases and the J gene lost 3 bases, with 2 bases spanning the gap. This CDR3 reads CASSIKETQYF. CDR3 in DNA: TGTGCCAGTAGTATTAAAGAGACCCAGTACTTC.

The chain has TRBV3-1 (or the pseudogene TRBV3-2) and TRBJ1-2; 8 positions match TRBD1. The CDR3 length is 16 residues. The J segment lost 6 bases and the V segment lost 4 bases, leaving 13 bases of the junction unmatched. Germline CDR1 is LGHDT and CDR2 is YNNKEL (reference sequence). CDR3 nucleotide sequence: TGTGCCAGCAGCCCCGGGCAGGGGGCATCGGGTGATGGCTACACCTTC. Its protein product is CASSPGQGASGDGYTF.

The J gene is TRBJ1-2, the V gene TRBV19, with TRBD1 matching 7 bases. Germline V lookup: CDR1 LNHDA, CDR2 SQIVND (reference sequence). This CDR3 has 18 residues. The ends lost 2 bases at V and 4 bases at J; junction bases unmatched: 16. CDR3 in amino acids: CASSIRERGGQNSYGYTF. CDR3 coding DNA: TGTGCCAGTAGTATAAGAGAGAGAGGGGGACAGAACTCCTATGGCTACACCTTC. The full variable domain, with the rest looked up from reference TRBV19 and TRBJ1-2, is DGGITQSPKYLFRKEGQNVTLSCEQNLNHDAMYWYRQDPGQGLRLIYYSQIVNDFQKGDIAEGYSVSREKKESFPLTVTSAQKNPTAFYLCASSIRERGGQNSYGYTFGSGTRLTVV.

The CDR3 DNA reads as TGCAGCGTTGAACCGGGGGAAGGCTACACCTTC. Translated: CSVEPGEGYTF. The chain uses TRBV29-1 and TRBJ1-2, with D perhaps matching TRBD1 (5 bases). With 2 bases removed from V and 8 bases from J, the gap between germline ends came to 9 bases. The CDR3 length is 11 residues. Germline values: CDR1 SQVTM, CDR2 ANQGSEA.

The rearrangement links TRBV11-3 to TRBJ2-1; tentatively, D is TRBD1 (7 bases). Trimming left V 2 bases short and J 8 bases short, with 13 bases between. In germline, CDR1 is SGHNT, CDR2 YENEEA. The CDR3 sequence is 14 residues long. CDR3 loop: CASSLQGDLDEQFF. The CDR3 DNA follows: TGTGCCAGCAGCTTACAGGGGGACTTGGATGAGCAGTTCTTC.

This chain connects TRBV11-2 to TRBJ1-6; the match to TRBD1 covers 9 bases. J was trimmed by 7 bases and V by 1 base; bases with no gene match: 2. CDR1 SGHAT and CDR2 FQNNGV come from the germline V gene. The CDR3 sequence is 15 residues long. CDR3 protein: CASSLVQGANSPLHF. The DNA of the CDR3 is TGTGCCAGCAGCTTAGTACAGGGGGCGAATTCACCCCTCCACTTT.

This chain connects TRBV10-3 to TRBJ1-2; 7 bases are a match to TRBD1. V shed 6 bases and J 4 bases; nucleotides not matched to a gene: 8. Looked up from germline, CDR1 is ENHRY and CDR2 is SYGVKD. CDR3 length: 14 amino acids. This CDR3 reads CAISQVEGAYGYTF. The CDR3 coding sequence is TGTGCCATCAGCCAGGTAGAGGGGGCCTATGGCTACACCTTC.

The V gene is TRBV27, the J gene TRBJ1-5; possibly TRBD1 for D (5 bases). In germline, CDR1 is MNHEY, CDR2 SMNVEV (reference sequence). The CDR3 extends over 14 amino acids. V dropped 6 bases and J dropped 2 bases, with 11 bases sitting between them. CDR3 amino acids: CASSRQGGNQPQHF. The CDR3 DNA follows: TGTGCCAGCAGCCGTCAAGGGGGCAATCAGCCCCAGCATTTT.

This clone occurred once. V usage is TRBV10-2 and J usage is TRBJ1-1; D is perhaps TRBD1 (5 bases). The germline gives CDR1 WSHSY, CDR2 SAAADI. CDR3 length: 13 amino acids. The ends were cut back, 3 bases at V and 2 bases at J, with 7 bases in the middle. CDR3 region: CASSERGNTEAFF. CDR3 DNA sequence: TGCGCCAGCAGTGAAAGGGGTAACACTGAAGCTTTCTTT.

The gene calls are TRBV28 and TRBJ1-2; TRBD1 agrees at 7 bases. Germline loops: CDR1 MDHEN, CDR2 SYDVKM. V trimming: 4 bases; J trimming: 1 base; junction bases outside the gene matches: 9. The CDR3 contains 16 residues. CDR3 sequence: CASSWILTGRNYGYTF. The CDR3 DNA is TGTGCCAGCAGTTGGATTTTGACAGGGCGTAACTATGGCTACACCTTC.

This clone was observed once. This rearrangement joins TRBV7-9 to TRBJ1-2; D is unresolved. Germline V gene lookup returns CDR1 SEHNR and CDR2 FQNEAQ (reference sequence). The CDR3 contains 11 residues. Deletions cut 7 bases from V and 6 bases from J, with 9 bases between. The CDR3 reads CASTPQDGYTF. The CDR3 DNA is TGTGCCAGCACCCCCCAGGATGGCTACACCTTC.

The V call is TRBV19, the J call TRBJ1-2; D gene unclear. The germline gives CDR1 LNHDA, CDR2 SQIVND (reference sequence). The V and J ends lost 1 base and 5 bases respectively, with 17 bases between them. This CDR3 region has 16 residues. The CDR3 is CASSIGSRERRYGYTF. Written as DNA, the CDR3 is TGTGCCAGTAGTATAGGGTCAAGGGAGAGAAGATATGGCTACACCTTC.

The CDR3 DNA reads TGTGCCAGCGGCTCCTTTCAGGGGTCTGGCTACACCTTC. Residues: CASGSFQGSGYTF. This sequence joins TRBV25-1 and TRBJ1-2; maybe TRBD1 (6 bases). Trimming removed 8 bases from V and 7 bases from J, with 17 bases in between. The CDR3 is 13 residues long. The germline CDR1 and CDR2 sequences are MGHDK and SYGVNS.

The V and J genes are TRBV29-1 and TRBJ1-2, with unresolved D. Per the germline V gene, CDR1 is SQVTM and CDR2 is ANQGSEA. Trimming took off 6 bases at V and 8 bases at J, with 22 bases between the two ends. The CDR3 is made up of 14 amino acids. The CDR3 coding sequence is TGCAGCGTCGACAATCTGACCCAGACTAGGGGCTACACCTTC. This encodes CSVDNLTQTRGYTF.

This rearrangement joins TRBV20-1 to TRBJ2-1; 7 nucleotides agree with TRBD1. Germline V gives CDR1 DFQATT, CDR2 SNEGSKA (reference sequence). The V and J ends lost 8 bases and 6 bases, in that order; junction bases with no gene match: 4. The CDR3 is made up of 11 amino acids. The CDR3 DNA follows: TGCAGTTTGACAGGGAGCAATGAGCAGTTCTTC. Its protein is CSLTGSNEQFF.

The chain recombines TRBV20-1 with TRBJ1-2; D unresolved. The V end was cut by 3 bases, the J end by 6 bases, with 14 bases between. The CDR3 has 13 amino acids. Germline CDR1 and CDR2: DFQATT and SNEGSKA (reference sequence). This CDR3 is CSASRSVGDGYTF. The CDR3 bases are TGCAGTGCTAGTCGCTCGGTGGGCGATGGCTACACCTTC.

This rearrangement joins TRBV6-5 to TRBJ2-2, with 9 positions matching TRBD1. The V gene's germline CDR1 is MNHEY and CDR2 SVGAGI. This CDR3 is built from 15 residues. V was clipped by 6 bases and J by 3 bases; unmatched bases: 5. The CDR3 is CASSRQGVDTGELFF. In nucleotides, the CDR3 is TGTGCCAGCAGCAGACAGGGGGTGGACACCGGGGAGCTGTTTTTT.

The CDR3 DNA reads as TGTGCCAGCAGGCAGATCGGGTACGAGCAGTACTTC. Amino acids: CASRQIGYEQYF. The rearrangement links TRBV6-5 to TRBJ2-7; no firm D call. The CDR3 consists of 12 residues. The ends were cut back, 6 bases at V and 4 bases at J, with 10 bases in the middle. The germline CDR1 and CDR2 sequences are MNHEY and SVGAGI.

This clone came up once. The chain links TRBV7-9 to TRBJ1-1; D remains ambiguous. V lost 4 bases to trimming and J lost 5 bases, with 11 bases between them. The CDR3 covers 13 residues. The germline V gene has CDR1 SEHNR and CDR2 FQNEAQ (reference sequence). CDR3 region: CASSSGTGTEAFF. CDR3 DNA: TGTGCCAGCAGCTCCGGCACGGGGACTGAAGCTTTCTTT. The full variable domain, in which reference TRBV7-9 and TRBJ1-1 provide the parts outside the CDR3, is DTGVSQNPRHKITKRGQNVTFRCDPISEHNRLYWYRQTLGQGPEFLTYFQNEAQLEKSRLLSDRFSAERPKGSFSTLEIQRTEQGDSAMYLCASSSGTGTEAFFGQGTRLTVV.

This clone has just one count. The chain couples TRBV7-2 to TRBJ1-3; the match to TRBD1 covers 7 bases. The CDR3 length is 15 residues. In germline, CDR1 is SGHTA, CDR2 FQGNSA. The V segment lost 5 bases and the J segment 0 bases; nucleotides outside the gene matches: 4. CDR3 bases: TGTGCCAGCAGCCCAGGGGGTAGCTCTGGAAACACCATATATTTT. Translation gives CASSPGGSSGNTIYF.

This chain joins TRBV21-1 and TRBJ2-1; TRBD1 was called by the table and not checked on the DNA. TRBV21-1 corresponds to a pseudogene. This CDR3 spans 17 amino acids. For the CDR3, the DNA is TGTGCCAGCAGCAAAGCGCGCGGGACAGGGGAGGAGGGTGAGCAGTTCTTC. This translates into CASSKARGTGEEGEQFF.

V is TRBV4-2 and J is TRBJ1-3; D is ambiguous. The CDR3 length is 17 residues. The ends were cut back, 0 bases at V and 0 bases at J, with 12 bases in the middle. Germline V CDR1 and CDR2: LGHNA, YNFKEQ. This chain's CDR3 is CASSQDGPNSSGNTIYF. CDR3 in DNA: TGTGCCAGCAGCCAAGATGGGCCAAATAGCTCTGGAAACACCATATATTTT.